This entry concerns a single T cell receptor (beta chain). Its specificity is unknown. The table came from immunoSEQ multiplex PCR; TCRdb's copy has only in-frame clones and leaves some out. Found here are about 46,000 clones, over 80% of them singletons; the top ten hold roughly 2.3%. This entry comes from a study of a mutant IDH1 vaccine in newly diagnosed glioma. Background on the study: Patients got their first vaccination 4-6 weeks after radiotherapy alone, or with temozolomide cycles. At week 35 came visit V12, and visit V13 followed at week 47. Study-wide results and limits: Overall, just under 95% of patients had vaccine-induced immune responses.

The CDR3 is 14 residues long. Germline CDR1 is MDHEN and CDR2 is SYDVKM. Deletions cut 6 bases from V and 3 bases from J, with 12 bases between. Time point defined: week 35, safety follow-up. In the vaccine, a single dose held 300 ug of the mutant IDH1 20-mer peptide, along with topical imiquimod. The TCR was taken from a man between 45 and 60 years old with glioma. The chain recombines TRBV28 with TRBJ1-5; a possible D gene is TRBD1 (5 bases). Source: PBMCs, taken from a glioma patient whose treatment included an IDH1 peptide vaccine. The CDR3 loop is CASRSAGDNQPQHF. The DNA for the CDR3 is TGTGCCAGCAGGTCCGCGGGGGACAATCAGCCCCAGCATTTT. Using reference TRBV28 and TRBJ1-5 for the parts outside the CDR3, the full variable domain is DVKVTQSSRYLVKRTGEKVFLECVQDMDHENMFWYRQDPGLGLRLIYFSYDVKMKEKGDIPEGYSVSREKKERFSLILESASTNQTSMYLCASRSAGDNQPQHFGDGTRLSIL.